This is a list of T cell receptor beta chains from one sample in a study of human T cells and chemical hapten exposure. TCRdb ran MiXCR on the RACE reads and lists one entry per CDR3 protein. Found here are roughly 71,000 distinct CDR3 sequences, 11% of them singletons; the top ten hold 1.4%. The source was whole blood, collected in connection with sensitization to the hapten diphenylcyclopropenone (DPC). These TCRs come from a woman aged 50 to 60 with alopecia areata. Some clones in this sample may be carry-over from other donors' samples. The CDR3 runs from the conserved cysteine through the conserved F or W. A D gene is named only where the DNA matches it firmly. A clone size is listed for some rows: how often the clone was seen (once, few, many), or a class if it is expanded.

abundance: many
d_gene: -
v_gene: TRBV19
j_gene: TRBJ2-1
CDR3aa: CASSIRERVISYNEQFF
CDR3nt: TGTGCCAGTAGTATTCGGGAGCGGGTCATCTCCTACAATGAGCAGTTCTTC

abundance: many
d_gene: TRBD1
v_gene: TRBV7-2
j_gene: TRBJ2-4
CDR3aa: CASSRTGSKNIQYF
CDR3nt: TGTGCCAGCAGCCGGACAGGGTCCAAAAACATTCAGTACTTC

abundance: few
d_gene: -
v_gene: TRBV27
j_gene: TRBJ1-6
CDR3aa: CASYGGAGSPLHF
CDR3nt: TGTGCCAGCTACGGAGGAGCGGGATCACCCCTCCACTTT

abundance: -
d_gene: -
v_gene: TRBV12-3/TRBV12-4
j_gene: TRBJ1-3
CDR3aa: CASSLQDAGWDDF
CDR3nt: TGTGCCAGCAGTTTACAAGACGCAGGGTGGGATGATTTT

abundance: -
d_gene: -
v_gene: TRBV28
j_gene: TRBJ2-7
CDR3aa: CASMTSRDRTYEQYF
CDR3nt: TGTGCCAGCATGACATCGAGAGATAGGACCTACGAGCAGTACTTC

abundance: few
d_gene: -
v_gene: TRBV18
j_gene: TRBJ2-1
CDR3aa: CASSPWTIRENNEQFF
CDR3nt: TGTGCCAGCTCACCGTGGACTATTCGGGAGAACAATGAGCAGTTCTTC

abundance: many
d_gene: TRBD2
v_gene: TRBV6-6
j_gene: TRBJ2-3
CDR3aa: CASSYSGGSSTDTQYF
CDR3nt: TGTGCCAGCAGTTACTCGGGGGGGAGCAGCACAGATACGCAGTATTTT

abundance: -
d_gene: TRBD1
v_gene: TRBV7-9
j_gene: TRBJ2-1
CDR3aa: CASSLRGTGVGEQFF
CDR3nt: TGTGCCAGCAGCTTAAGGGGGACAGGGGTAGGTGAGCAGTTCTTC

abundance: many
d_gene: -
v_gene: TRBV29-1
j_gene: TRBJ1-2
CDR3aa: CSVGEEWFYTF
CDR3nt: TGCAGCGTCGGAGAAGAGTGGTTCTACACCTTC

abundance: -
d_gene: -
v_gene: TRBV29-1
j_gene: TRBJ2-7
CDR3aa: CSVQRPGRYEQYF
CDR3nt: TGCAGCGTTCAGAGGCCTGGGCGATACGAGCAGTACTTC

abundance: -
d_gene: -
v_gene: TRBV6-2/TRBV6-3
j_gene: TRBJ1-5
CDR3aa: CASSGPASNQPQHF
CDR3nt: TGTGCCAGCAGTGGGCCAGCTAGCAATCAGCCCCAGCATTTT

abundance: few
d_gene: -
v_gene: TRBV5-1
j_gene: TRBJ2-6
CDR3aa: CASSLVSPPGANVLTF
CDR3nt: TGCGCCAGCAGCTTGGTGTCCCCCCCTGGGGCCAACGTCCTGACTTTC

abundance: -
d_gene: -
v_gene: TRBV28
j_gene: TRBJ2-3
CDR3aa: CASSGPTSSTDTQYF
CDR3nt: TGTGCCAGCAGTGGCCCAACGTCTAGCACAGATACGCAGTATTTT

abundance: many
d_gene: -
v_gene: TRBV7-2
j_gene: TRBJ1-1
CDR3aa: CASSLIPGDEAFF
CDR3nt: TGTGCCAGCAGCTTAATACCAGGGGATGAAGCTTTCTTT

abundance: few
d_gene: -
v_gene: TRBV6-6
j_gene: TRBJ2-2
CDR3aa: CASTPILADGELFF
CDR3nt: TGTGCCAGCACCCCAATCCTCGCGGACGGGGAGCTGTTTTTT

abundance: few
d_gene: -
v_gene: TRBV2
j_gene: TRBJ2-7
CDR3aa: CASRQLTGREAYEQYF
CDR3nt: TGTGCCAGCAGGCAACTTACAGGGCGAGAAGCCTACGAGCAGTACTTC

abundance: few
d_gene: TRBD1
v_gene: TRBV12-3/TRBV12-4
j_gene: TRBJ1-1
CDR3aa: CASRSDRAEAFF
CDR3nt: TGTGCCAGCAGGTCGGACAGGGCTGAAGCTTTCTTT

abundance: -
d_gene: -
v_gene: TRBV6-5
j_gene: TRBJ1-5
CDR3aa: CASSYGHNQPQHF
CDR3nt: TGTGCCAGCAGTTACGGTCACAATCAGCCCCAGCATTTT

abundance: -
d_gene: TRBD1
v_gene: TRBV12-3/TRBV12-4
j_gene: TRBJ2-6
CDR3aa: CASSQGTARFSGANVLTF
CDR3nt: TGTGCCAGCAGTCAAGGGACAGCCCGTTTCTCTGGGGCCAACGTCCTGACTTTC

abundance: -
d_gene: TRBD1
v_gene: TRBV28
j_gene: TRBJ2-4
CDR3aa: CASSSGGDQYF
CDR3nt: TGTGCCAGCAGTTCAGGGGGCGATCAGTACTTC

abundance: few
d_gene: -
v_gene: TRBV12-3/TRBV12-4
j_gene: TRBJ1-1
CDR3aa: CASSPGEGRMNTEAFF
CDR3nt: TGTGCCAGCAGTCCAGGCGAAGGGAGGATGAACACTGAAGCTTTCTTT

abundance: -
d_gene: TRBD2
v_gene: TRBV5-4
j_gene: TRBJ2-3
CDR3aa: CASSLGTSRFTDTQYF
CDR3nt: TGTGCCAGCAGCTTGGGGACTAGCCGTTTCACAGATACGCAGTATTTT